Shown below are 16 T cell receptor beta chains from a single sample sequenced in a study of blood T cell repertoires in COVID-19. Only in-frame clones appear in the TCRdb table, and some are missing; sequencing was by immunoSEQ multiplex PCR. Of about 98,000 clones in the sample, approximately 89% were seen once. The sequenced sample consisted of peripheral blood. The receptors were sampled from a man aged 45-65 years with acute or convalescent COVID-19.

V usage is TRBV19 and J usage is TRBJ2-3; TRBD2 aligns across 13 bases. The V gene's germline CDR1 is LNHDA and CDR2 SQIVND (reference sequence). This CDR3 has 16 residues. V shed 5 bases and J 4 bases; nucleotides not matched to a gene: 6. CDR3 nucleotides: TGTGCCAGTAGTGCCACGACTAGCGGGAGGTCAGATACGCAGTATTTT. Its protein product is CASSATTSGRSDTQYF.

The genes are TRBV5-4 and TRBJ1-1; D remains ambiguous. Germline CDR1 reads SGHNT; CDR2 reads YYREEE (reference sequence). This CDR3 comprises 12 residues. The V and J ends lost 2 bases and 6 bases respectively, with 8 bases between them. In DNA form, the CDR3 reads TGTGCCAGCAGCTTTCGGTCCGCTGAAGCTTTCTTT. Its protein is CASSFRSAEAFF. Filled out from reference TRBV5-4 and TRBJ1-1, the complete variable domain reads ETGVTQSPTHLIKTRGQQVTLRCSSQSGHNTVSWYQQALGQGPQFIFQYYREEENGRGNFPPRFSGLQFPNYSSELNVNALELDDSALYLCASSFRSAEAFFGQGTRLTVV.

This rearrangement joins TRBV9 to TRBJ2-1, with 10 positions matching TRBD2. The germline V gene encodes CDR1 SGDLS and CDR2 YYNGEE. The CDR3 contains 16 residues. The trim removed 2 bases at V and 1 base at J, leaving 3 bases unmatched. In DNA form, the CDR3 reads TGTGCCAGCAGCGTGACTAGCGGGCCTTCCTACAATGAGCAGTTCTTC. Encoded protein: CASSVTSGPSYNEQFF.

The chain uses TRBV12-5 and TRBJ1-2; 10 nucleotides match TRBD1. Looked up from germline, CDR1 is LGHNT and CDR2 is FRNRAP. This CDR3 contains 14 residues. The V and J ends lost 1 base and 10 bases, in that order; junction bases with no gene match: 6. CDR3 nucleotide sequence: TGTGCTAGTGGTTTGGCGGGGGACAGGGGAGTCTACACCTTC. This gives the protein CASGLAGDRGVYTF.

This CDR3 is CASSWTGVKETQYF. In nucleotides, the CDR3 is TGTGCCAGCTCCTGGACGGGGGTAAAAGAGACCCAGTACTTC. This chain connects TRBV18 to TRBJ2-5; TRBD2 might be the D (6 bases). Germline CDR1 is KGHSH and CDR2 is LQKENI. V was shortened by 6 bases and J by 3 bases, with 14 bases between the two germline ends. The CDR3 sequence is 14 residues long.

CDR3 region: CASSVGTSSDTQYF. As DNA, the CDR3 is TGTGCCAGCAGTGTAGGGACTAGCTCCGATACGCAGTATTTT. The chain carries TRBV2 and TRBJ2-3, with 9 bases lining up with TRBD2. Germline assignment: CDR1 SNHLY and CDR2 FYNNEI. The CDR3 extends over 14 amino acids. J was trimmed by 6 bases and V by 4 bases; bases with no gene match: 5.

This clone has only one observation. This chain joins TRBV7-9 and TRBJ1-6; 8 bases align to TRBD1. The CDR3 spans 14 residues. Germline V gene sequence: CDR1 SEHNR, CDR2 FQNEAQ (reference sequence). The trim removed 5 bases at V and 7 bases at J, leaving 4 bases unmatched. This CDR3 reads CASSVTGANSPLHF. The CDR3 DNA reads as TGTGCCAGCAGCGTGACAGGGGCCAATTCACCCCTCCACTTT.

The chain joins TRBV5-5 to TRBJ1-1; the D gene is possibly TRBD1 (6 bases). The CDR3 covers 11 residues. Trimming left V 4 bases short and J 8 bases short, with 9 bases between. Germline-derived CDR1 and CDR2 are SGHKS and YYEKEE (reference sequence). CDR3 residues: CASSMTGEAFF. DNA for the CDR3: TGTGCCAGCAGCATGACAGGAGAAGCTTTCTTT.

The CDR3 nucleotides are TGTGCCTGGAGGGGACAGGGGATCGGGGAGCTGTTTTTT. Translating gives CAWRGQGIGELFF. The chain joins TRBV30 to TRBJ2-2; 10 nucleotides line up with TRBD1. The V gene end was trimmed by 3 bases and the J gene end by 7 bases; junction bases not matched to a gene: 2. This CDR3 is 13 amino acids long. Germline assignment: CDR1 GTSNPN and CDR2 SVGIG (reference sequence). Together with reference TRBV30 and TRBJ2-2, the CDR3 gives the full variable domain: SQTIHQWPATLVQPVGSPLSLECTVEGTSNPNLYWYRQAAGRGLQLLFYSVGIGQISSEVPQNLSASRPQDRQFILSSKKLLLSDSGFYLCAWRGQGIGELFFGEGSRLTVL.

J is TRBJ1-5 and V is TRBV5-1; 7 bases align to TRBD1. Losses at the gene ends were 4 bases for V and 2 bases for J; bases not matched to a gene: 9. This CDR3 has 16 residues. Germline CDR1 SGHRS, CDR2 YFSETQ. The CDR3: CASSETGRVGNQPQHF. CDR3 coding DNA: TGCGCCAGCAGCGAGACAGGGAGAGTTGGCAATCAGCCCCAGCATTTT.

This clone has just one count. CDR3 DNA: TGCGCCAGCAGCCAAGATTCGCAGGGGGCCTACGAGCAGTACTTC. Translated, it gives CASSQDSQGAYEQYF. The chain couples TRBV4-1 to TRBJ2-7, with 7 bases identical to TRBD1. The length of the CDR3 is 15 residues. Germline values: CDR1 MGHRA, CDR2 YSYEKL. J gave up 2 bases and V 0 bases, and 4 bases lay outside the gene matches.

V usage is TRBV6-6 and J usage is TRBJ1-2, with D perhaps matching TRBD1 (5 bases). Trimming removed 5 bases from V and 5 bases from J, with 15 bases in between. This CDR3 has 14 amino acids. Germline V gene sequence: CDR1 MNHNY, CDR2 SVGAGI (reference sequence). DNA for the CDR3: TGTGCCAGCAGTCACGAACCGACAGTATATGGCTACACCTTC. This translates into CASSHEPTVYGYTF.

CDR3 in DNA: TGTGCCAGCAGCTCGGGGGGTATCTACAATGAGCAGTTCTTC. Encoded protein: CASSSGGIYNEQFF. The chain employs TRBV5-6 and TRBJ2-1; 7 bases map to TRBD2. Looked up from germline, CDR1 is SGHDT and CDR2 is YYEEEE. J was trimmed by 3 bases and V by 3 bases; bases with no gene match: 3. The CDR3 sequence is 14 residues long.

The genes are TRBV19 and TRBJ2-2, with 10 bases fitting TRBD2. CDR3 length: 18 amino acids. Trimming removed 3 bases from V and 0 bases from J; junction bases left unmatched: 7. CDR1 and CDR2 (germline): LNHDA, SQIVND (reference sequence). The CDR3 DNA reads as TGTGCCAGTAGTATGGGGCTAGCGGGAGTTACGAACACCGGGGAGCTGTTTTTT. Its translation is CASSMGLAGVTNTGELFF.

The J gene is TRBJ1-2, the V gene TRBV19; TRBD1 agrees at 7 bases. With V trimmed by 10 bases and J by 4 bases, 9 bases remained unmatched. Per germline, CDR1 LNHDA and CDR2 SQIVND (reference sequence). The CDR3 loop spans 13 amino acids. The CDR3: CATNDREFYGYTF. In DNA, the CDR3 is TGTGCCACTAATGACAGGGAGTTCTATGGCTACACCTTC.

The chain links TRBV19 to TRBJ2-2; 14 positions agree with TRBD2. The ends lost 6 bases at V and 1 base at J; junction bases unmatched: 7. The germline gives CDR1 LNHDA, CDR2 SQIVND (reference sequence). The CDR3 extends over 18 amino acids. CDR3 in DNA: TGTGCCAGTAGGGGACTAGCGGGAGTTAGTCTGAACACCGGGGAGCTGTTTTTT. Protein: CASRGLAGVSLNTGELFF.